The subject of this entry is one TCR beta chain. Its cognate antigen is unknown. With 60 Vbeta and 13 Jbeta primers, the PCR was carried out. Assay used: immunoSEQ multiplex PCR; TCRdb lists only in-frame clones, some missing. Of approximately 200,000 clones in the sample, approximately 79% are singletons; the top ten hold 1.5% to 2%. This record belongs to a study of cytomegalovirus exposure and HLA in healthy donors. Study-wide results and limits: TRBV6-2, TRBV6-3 and other indistinguishable V segments were excluded. TCR beta sequences reportedly predicted most subjects' HLA-A and HLA-B alleles accurately. A later analysis linked a missense DCLRE1C variant to TCR beta V- and J-gene trimming. Another analysis was done later, and it associated more than 15,000 TCR beta sequences with HLA alleles at 0.05 false discovery rate.

The germline gives CDR1 MNHEY, CDR2 SMNVEV (reference sequence). The CDR3 is made up of 14 amino acids. Sequencing was performed on PBMCs. This TCR came from a woman aged 18-29 years in good health and CMV-seronegative. The chain is built from TRBV27 and TRBJ2-5; the D is unclear. The J call may be faulty, since TRBJ2-7 better matches the DNA end. CDR3 DNA: TGTGCCAGCAGTTTCGGAGAACTCCTTAGCGAGCAGTACTTC. This sequence encodes CASSFGELLSEQYF.